These 5 T cell receptor beta chains came from one sample sequenced in a study of molecular identifiers for immune sequencing clone quantification. Using its own MiXCR run on the PCR reads, TCRdb lists one record per CDR3 protein. Among about 35,000 distinct CDR3 sequences listed, 15% to 20% were seen once. The sample consisted of naive CD8+ T cells from blood, with Jurkat cell RNA spiked in. Noted subset: FACS-sorted CD8+CD4-CCR7+CD45RA+ naive T cells. These receptors originate from a human donor in good health. Some libraries in this study had Jurkat cell RNA spiked in.

There are many counts of this clonotype. This rearrangement joins TRBV20-1 to TRBJ2-5, with 10 bases identical to TRBD2. Germline V gives CDR1 DFQATT, CDR2 SNEGSKA (reference sequence). This CDR3 has 15 amino acids. Unmatched junction bases numbered 11, after V lost 6 bases and J lost 4 bases. DNA of the CDR3: TGCAGTGCCAACTATCTTAGCGGGAGGTTAGAGACCCAGTACTTC. It codes for CSANYLSGRLETQYF.

The table lists this clonotype with many counts. The chain joins TRBV6-5 to TRBJ1-2, with 7 bases fitting TRBD1. This CDR3 is 15 amino acids long. With V trimmed by 2 bases and J by 4 bases, 7 bases remained unmatched. CDR1 is MNHEY and CDR2 is SVGAGI in the germline V gene. The CDR3 sequence is CASSYIGTAVYGYTF. CDR3 coding DNA: TGTGCCAGCAGTTACATAGGGACAGCAGTCTATGGCTACACCTTC.

This clonotype was counted many times. The rearrangement joins TRBV11-2 to TRBJ2-7, with 9 bases fitting TRBD1. J was trimmed by 3 bases and V by 2 bases; bases with no gene match: 5. The CDR3 runs 15 residues. Germline CDR1 and CDR2: SGHAT and FQNNGV. In nucleotides, the CDR3 is TGTGCCAGCAGCTTACCGGGACAGGGTGACTACGAGCAGTACTTC. This encodes CASSLPGQGDYEQYF.

In this sample, this clonotype turned up a few times. A much larger clone differs from this one at a single base, so this may be a read error. Likely a read error: the CDR3 ends without its conserved phenylalanine or tryptophan. The chain links TRBV4-3 to TRBJ1-1; D remains ambiguous. This CDR3 contains 15 residues. V lost 0 bases to trimming and J lost 0 bases, with 8 bases between them. From germline, CDR1 is LGHNA and CDR2 YSLEER. CDR3 DNA sequence: TGCGCCAGCAGCCAAGAAATCGACTTGAACACTGAAGCTTTCCTT. Its translation is CASSQEIDLNTEAFL.

In its sample, this clonotype was seen many times. For the CDR3, the DNA is TGCAGCGTTAATTGGGGAGACGAGCAGTACTTC. Translation: CSVNWGDEQYF. This chain uses TRBV29-1 with TRBJ2-7; a weak D match, TRBD2 (5 bases). The germline gives CDR1 SQVTM, CDR2 ANQGSEA. The CDR3 is made up of 11 amino acids. The ends were cut back, 5 bases at V and 5 bases at J, with 10 bases in the middle.